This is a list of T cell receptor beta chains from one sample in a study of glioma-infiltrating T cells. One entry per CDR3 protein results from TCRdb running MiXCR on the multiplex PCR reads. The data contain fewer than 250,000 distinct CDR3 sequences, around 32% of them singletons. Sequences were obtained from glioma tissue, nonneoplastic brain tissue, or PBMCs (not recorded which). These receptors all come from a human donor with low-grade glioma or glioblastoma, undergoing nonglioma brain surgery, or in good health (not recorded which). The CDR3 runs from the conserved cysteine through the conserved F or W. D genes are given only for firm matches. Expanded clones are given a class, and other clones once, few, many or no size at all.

CDR3 protein: CASRSGGGISPLHF; CDR3 DNA: TGTGCCAGCAGGTCCGGGGGGGGAATTTCACCCCTCCACTTT; clone size: .; D gene: .; V gene: TRBV27; J gene: TRBJ1-6
CDR3 protein: CASSLVTSGYEQYF; CDR3 DNA: TGTGCCAGCAGCTTAGTGACAAGCGGCTACGAGCAGTACTTC; clone size: many; D gene: .; V gene: TRBV7-2; J gene: TRBJ2-7
CDR3 protein: CSVPTGSGTDTQYF; CDR3 DNA: TGCAGCGTGCCGACAGGGAGTGGGACAGATACGCAGTATTTT; clone size: .; D gene: TRBD1; V gene: TRBV29-1; J gene: TRBJ2-3
CDR3 protein: CASSVRQSSTSPLHF; CDR3 DNA: TGTGCCAGCAGCGTCCGACAGAGCTCGACTTCACCCCTCCACTTT; clone size: .; D gene: .; V gene: TRBV7-2; J gene: TRBJ1-6
CDR3 protein: CASSLERDNEQFF; CDR3 DNA: TGTGCCAGCAGTTTAGAGCGGGACAATGAGCAGTTCTTC; clone size: many; D gene: .; V gene: TRBV6-2/TRBV6-3; J gene: TRBJ2-1
CDR3 protein: CASSTPRGAYNEQFF; CDR3 DNA: TGTGCCAGCAGTACCCCGAGGGGGGCCTACAATGAGCAGTTCTTC; clone size: .; D gene: .; V gene: TRBV6-2/TRBV6-3; J gene: TRBJ2-1
CDR3 protein: CASSHDGSSNQPQHF; CDR3 DNA: TGCGCCAGCAGTCATGACGGATCGAGCAATCAGCCCCAGCATTTT; clone size: few; D gene: .; V gene: TRBV5-1; J gene: TRBJ1-5
CDR3 protein: CATKGNQETQYF; CDR3 DNA: TGTGCCACCAAGGGGAACCAAGAGACCCAGTACTTC; clone size: few; D gene: .; V gene: TRBV10-3; J gene: TRBJ2-5
CDR3 protein: CASRTTVQETQYF; CDR3 DNA: TGTGCCAGCAGGACGACAGTCCAAGAGACCCAGTACTTC; clone size: .; D gene: .; V gene: TRBV12-3/TRBV12-4; J gene: TRBJ2-5
CDR3 protein: CASNQTETHSYGYTF; CDR3 DNA: TGCGCCAGCAACCAGACCGAGACACACTCCTATGGCTACACCTTC; clone size: many; D gene: .; V gene: TRBV4-1; J gene: TRBJ1-2
CDR3 protein: CASSLAGTIEQYF; CDR3 DNA: TGTGCCAGCAGCTTAGCCGGAACCATCGAGCAGTACTTC; clone size: many; D gene: .; V gene: TRBV7-2; J gene: TRBJ2-7
CDR3 protein: CASTLRPGHNSPLHF; CDR3 DNA: TGTGCCAGCACCCTCCGGCCGGGTCATAATTCACCCCTCCACTTT; clone size: .; D gene: .; V gene: TRBV12-3/TRBV12-4; J gene: TRBJ1-6
CDR3 protein: CASSGGGTVPRGYTF; CDR3 DNA: TGTGCCAGCAGCGGGGGCGGGACAGTCCCGCGGGGCTACACCTTC; clone size: many; D gene: TRBD1; V gene: TRBV5-4; J gene: TRBJ1-2
CDR3 protein: CASSFTTGGEQYF; CDR3 DNA: TGTGCCAGCAGTTTTACGACAGGTGGCGAGCAGTACTTC; clone size: many; D gene: .; V gene: TRBV27; J gene: TRBJ2-7
CDR3 protein: CASSSRREGTNEKLFF; CDR3 DNA: TGTGCCAGCAGCTCACGCCGCGAGGGAACTAATGAAAAACTGTTTTTT; clone size: many; D gene: .; V gene: TRBV7-2; J gene: TRBJ1-4
CDR3 protein: CASSVWDSISTDTQYF; CDR3 DNA: TGTGCCAGCAGCGTCTGGGACAGTATTAGCACAGATACGCAGTATTTT; clone size: .; D gene: TRBD1; V gene: TRBV9; J gene: TRBJ2-3
CDR3 protein: CASSWLAEETQYF; CDR3 DNA: TGTGCCAGTAGTTGGCTAGCGGAAGAGACCCAGTACTTC; clone size: many; D gene: TRBD2; V gene: TRBV19; J gene: TRBJ2-5
CDR3 protein: CASKDGYAEAFF; CDR3 DNA: TGTGCCAGCAAAGACGGGTACGCTGAAGCTTTCTTT; clone size: many; D gene: .; V gene: TRBV28; J gene: TRBJ1-1
CDR3 protein: CSARGGDDTQYF; CDR3 DNA: TGCAGTGCTAGAGGGGGGGACGATACGCAGTATTTT; clone size: many; D gene: .; V gene: TRBV20-1; J gene: TRBJ2-3
CDR3 protein: CASSMDLRGGEQYF; CDR3 DNA: TGTGCCAGTAGTATGGACCTTAGGGGCGGCGAGCAGTACTTC; clone size: few; D gene: .; V gene: TRBV19; J gene: TRBJ2-7
CDR3 protein: CASSPGTGWYEQYF; CDR3 DNA: TGTGCCAGCAGCCCCGGGACAGGGTGGTACGAGCAGTACTTC; clone size: many; D gene: TRBD1; V gene: TRBV28; J gene: TRBJ2-7
CDR3 protein: CATSDGWGYTF; CDR3 DNA: TGTGCCACCAGTGACGGATGGGGCTACACCTTC; clone size: many; D gene: .; V gene: TRBV24-1; J gene: TRBJ1-2
CDR3 protein: CASRADEAGELFF; CDR3 DNA: TGTGCCAGCAGGGCAGATGAGGCCGGGGAGCTGTTTTTT; clone size: .; D gene: .; V gene: TRBV2; J gene: TRBJ2-2
CDR3 protein: CASSYSTSGSLYF; CDR3 DNA: TGTGCCAGCAGTTACTCGACTAGCGGGAGTTTGTACTTC; clone size: .; D gene: TRBD2; V gene: TRBV6-6; J gene: TRBJ2-7
CDR3 protein: CASRRLAAYSF; CDR3 DNA: TGTGCCAGCAGACGACTAGCGGCATACTCCTTC; clone size: many; D gene: TRBD2; V gene: TRBV12-3/TRBV12-4; J gene: TRBJ2-1
CDR3 protein: CASSLDGAEGELFF; CDR3 DNA: TGCGCCAGCAGCTTGGATGGGGCGGAAGGGGAGCTGTTTTTT; clone size: .; D gene: .; V gene: TRBV5-1; J gene: TRBJ2-2
CDR3 protein: CASSVIGGNQPQHF; CDR3 DNA: TGTGCCAGCTCGGTGATAGGAGGCAATCAGCCCCAGCATTTT; clone size: many; D gene: .; V gene: TRBV2; J gene: TRBJ1-5